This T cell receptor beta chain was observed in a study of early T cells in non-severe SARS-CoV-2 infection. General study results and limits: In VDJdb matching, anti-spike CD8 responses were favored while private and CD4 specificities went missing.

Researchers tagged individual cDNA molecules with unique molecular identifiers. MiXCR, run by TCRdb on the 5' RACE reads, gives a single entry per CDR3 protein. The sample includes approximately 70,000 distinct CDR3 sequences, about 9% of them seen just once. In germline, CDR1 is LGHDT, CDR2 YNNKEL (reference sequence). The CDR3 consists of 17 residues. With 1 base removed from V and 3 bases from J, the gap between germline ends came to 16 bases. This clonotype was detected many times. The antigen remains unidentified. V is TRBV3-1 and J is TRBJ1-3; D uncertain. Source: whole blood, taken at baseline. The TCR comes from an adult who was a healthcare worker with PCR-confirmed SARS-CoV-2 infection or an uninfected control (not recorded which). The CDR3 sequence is CASSQGAAGRRGNTIYF. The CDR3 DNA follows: TGTGCCAGCAGCCAAGGGGCCGCGGGCCGTCGTGGAAACACCATATATTTT.